One and the same sample provided the 11 T cell receptor beta chains below, sequenced in a study of patients and donors after allogeneic stem cell transplantation. TCRdb used MiXCR to reprocess the RT-PCR reads, holding one entry per CDR3 protein. The table lists 400,000 to 500,000 distinct CDR3 sequences, 15% to 20% of them singletons, with around 7.2% in the top ten. The sequencing sample was made of blood, either unsorted or a sorted T cell fraction (not recorded which). These receptors all come from a human donor who was either an allogeneic HSCT recipient or a stem cell or donor lymphocyte infusion donor (not recorded which). It is not recorded whose cells these are; they may come from a transplant donor.

The rearrangement uses TRBV3-1 and TRBJ1-1; D not certain. V was clipped by 1 base and J by 3 bases, with 9 bases between them. Germline values: CDR1 LGHDT, CDR2 YNNKEL (reference sequence). The CDR3 consists of 14 residues. The CDR3 nucleotides are TGTGCCAGCAGCCAAGGACTGGGTCACACTGAAGCTTTCTTT. Translation gives CASSQGLGHTEAFF.

In regard to this clonotype: A junction boundary mismatches the germline segment, possibly from a read error. The chain combines TRBV3-1 with TRBJ2-7; TRBD2 matches at 8 bases. This CDR3 contains 17 residues. CDR1 and CDR2 from the germline V gene are LGHDT and YNNKEL (reference sequence). CDR3 amino acids: CASSQDGWERESGEQHF. DNA for the CDR3: TGTGCCAGCAGCCAAGATGGTTGGGAGCGGGAGAGTGGCGAGCAGCACTTC.

This sequence joins TRBV25-1 and TRBJ2-4; no firm D call. This CDR3 region has 14 residues. CDR1 and CDR2 (germline): MGHDK, SYGVNS. The V end lost 6 bases, the J end lost 7 bases, and 16 bases lay between the germline ends. The CDR3 reads CASSLNAGPNIQYF. As DNA, the CDR3 is TGTGCCAGCAGCCTAAACGCAGGTCCGAACATTCAGTACTTC.

This clonotype was found a few times. The rearrangement links TRBV13 to TRBJ2-2, with D perhaps TRBD2 (5 bases). V lost 5 bases and J 11 bases, leaving 12 bases between the germline ends. CDR1 and CDR2 from the germline V gene are PRHDT and FYEKMQ (reference sequence). This CDR3 is 12 amino acids long. CDR3 protein: CASSRGGTELFF. CDR3 bases: TGTGCCAGCAGCCGTGGAGGTACAGAGCTGTTTTTT.

The chain combines TRBV28 with TRBJ2-1; 9 bases agree with TRBD2. V was clipped by 4 bases and J by 5 bases; unmatched bases: 6. The CDR3 covers 15 residues. The germline gives CDR1 MDHEN, CDR2 SYDVKM. CDR3 region: CASSSVASGNNEQFF. CDR3 coding DNA: TGTGCCAGCAGTTCCGTGGCTAGCGGGAACAATGAGCAGTTCTTC.

The chain carries TRBV5-1 and TRBJ2-1; 7 positions match TRBD2. The CDR3 loop spans 15 amino acids. J was trimmed by 8 bases and V by 0 bases; bases with no gene match: 8. Germline-derived CDR1 and CDR2 are SGHRS and YFSETQ. The CDR3 reads CASSLVTSANDEQFF. The CDR3 region has the DNA TGCGCCAGCAGCTTGGTAACTAGCGCCAACGATGAGCAGTTCTTC.

The chain is built from TRBV30 and TRBJ2-1; the D is unclear. The CDR3 totals 14 residues. CDR1 GTSNPN and CDR2 SVGIG come from the germline V gene (reference sequence). The V gene lost 1 base and the J gene lost 2 bases, with 9 bases spanning the gap. The CDR3 DNA sequence: TGTGCCTGGAGTGCCAGTAGTGCCTACAATGAGCAGTTCTTC. Translated, it gives CAWSASSAYNEQFF.

The chain joins TRBV20-1 to TRBJ2-1; TRBD1 matches at 10 bases. The CDR3 has 17 amino acids. The germline V gene encodes CDR1 DFQATT and CDR2 SNEGSKA (reference sequence). Trimming removed 3 bases from V and 1 base from J; junction bases left unmatched: 9. This chain's CDR3 is CSASEDRGRMSYNEQFF. DNA of the CDR3: TGCAGTGCTAGCGAAGACAGGGGGCGAATGTCCTACAATGAGCAGTTCTTC.

The table lists this clonotype with many counts. The chain combines TRBV25-1 with TRBJ2-7; a weak D match, TRBD1 (7 bases). Trimming removed 4 bases at V and 2 bases at J, with 15 bases between. Germline CDR1 and CDR2: MGHDK and SYGVNS. The CDR3 length is 15 residues. The CDR3 bases are TGTGCCAGCAGTGCCCGGGGGACAGTTACCTACGAGCAGTACTTC. This translates into CASSARGTVTYEQYF.

The J gene is TRBJ2-7, the V gene TRBV4-2; D gene ambiguous. Germline lookup yields CDR1 LGHNA and CDR2 YNFKEQ. This CDR3 is 12 amino acids long. V lost 0 bases, J lost 6 bases, and 6 bases lay in between. DNA for the CDR3: TGTGCCAGCAGCCAAGAATGGAGCGAGCAGTACTTC. Translated, it gives CASSQEWSEQYF.

The V call is TRBV12-3 or TRBV12-4, the J call TRBJ1-2; TRBD1 might be the D (5 bases). This CDR3 is 10 amino acids long. Trimming left V 10 bases short and J 5 bases short, with 8 bases between. CDR3 DNA: TGTGCCACCCGGGGGTATGGCTACACCTTC. It translates to CATRGYGYTF.